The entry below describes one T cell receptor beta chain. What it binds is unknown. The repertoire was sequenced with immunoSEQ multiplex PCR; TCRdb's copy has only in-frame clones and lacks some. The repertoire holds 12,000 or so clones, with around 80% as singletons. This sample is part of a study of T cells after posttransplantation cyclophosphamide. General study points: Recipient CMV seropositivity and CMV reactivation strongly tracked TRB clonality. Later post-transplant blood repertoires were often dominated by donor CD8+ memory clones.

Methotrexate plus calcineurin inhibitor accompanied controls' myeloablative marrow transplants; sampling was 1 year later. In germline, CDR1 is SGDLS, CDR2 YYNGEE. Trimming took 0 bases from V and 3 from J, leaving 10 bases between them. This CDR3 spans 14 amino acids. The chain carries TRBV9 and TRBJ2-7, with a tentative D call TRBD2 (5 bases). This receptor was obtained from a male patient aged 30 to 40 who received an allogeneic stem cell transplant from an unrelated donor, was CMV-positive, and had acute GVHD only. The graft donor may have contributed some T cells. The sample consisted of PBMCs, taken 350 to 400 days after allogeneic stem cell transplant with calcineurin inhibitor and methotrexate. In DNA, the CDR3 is TGTGCCAGCAGCGTAGACGGGATGGTCTACGAGCAGTACTTC. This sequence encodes CASSVDGMVYEQYF.